The rows below give T cell receptor beta chains drawn from one sample of a study of cytomegalovirus exposure and HLA in healthy donors. Libraries were prepared by immunoSEQ multiplex PCR; TCRdb keeps only in-frame clonotypes and omits some of them. The sample includes about 100,000 clones, approximately 80% seen only once; the top ten take 3.5% to 4.5%. The source material was PBMCs. The receptors here all came from a female donor in good health and CMV-seropositive. Both conserved end residues are part of each CDR3. Each record gives: clone size, V gene, D gene, J gene, CDR3 protein, CDR3 DNA. D genes are given only for firm matches. Only some rows state a clone size, as once, few, many or a class for expanded clones.

-	TRBV14	-	TRBJ2-3	CASSGIISGGYGADTQYF	TGTGCCAGCAGCGGAATAATTTCTGGGGGGTACGGTGCAGATACGCAGTATTTT
-	TRBV29-1	TRBD1	TRBJ2-7	CSVRQGSSYEQYF	TGCAGCGTCAGACAGGGCAGCTCCTACGAGCAGTACTTC
-	TRBV29-1	TRBD1	TRBJ1-2	CSVEEAGGFYGYTF	TGCAGCGTTGAAGAAGCAGGGGGGTTCTATGGCTACACCTTC
few	TRBV7-2	TRBD2	TRBJ2-3	CASSLGTGGPDTQYF	TGTGCCAGCAGCTTAGGGACGGGGGGGCCAGATACGCAGTATTTT
-	TRBV9	TRBD2	TRBJ2-7	CASSVGGGGSYEQYF	TGTGCCAGCAGCGTAGGGGGCGGGGGTTCCTACGAGCAGTACTTC
-	TRBV30	TRBD1	TRBJ1-1	CAWSTGVTEAFF	TGTGCCTGGAGTACAGGGGTCACTGAAGCTTTCTTT
-	TRBV9	-	TRBJ2-7	CASSSGPVPSYEQYF	TGTGCCAGCAGCTCAGGCCCTGTACCCTCCTACGAGCAGTACTTC
-	TRBV6-5	TRBD1	TRBJ2-7	CASSYDRGMEGEQYF	TGTGCCAGCAGTTACGACAGGGGCATGGAGGGGGAGCAGTACTTC
-	TRBV5-4	-	TRBJ1-5	CASSLQGSGQPQHF	TGTGCCAGCAGCTTGCAGGGTTCTGGTCAGCCCCAGCATTTT
-	TRBV7-6	-	TRBJ1-1	CASSFGGPNTEAFF	TGTGCCAGCAGCTTTGGGGGCCCGAACACTGAAGCTTTCTTT
few	TRBV7-9	TRBD1	TRBJ2-7	CASSGRQGAEQYF	TGTGCCAGCAGCGGGAGACAGGGCGCCGAGCAGTACTTC
-	TRBV4-3	-	TRBJ2-1	CASSQDYGQGFNEQFF	TGCGCCAGCAGCCAAGATTACGGGCAGGGGTTCAATGAGCAGTTCTTC
once	TRBV2	-	TRBJ2-7	CASSDTYEQYF	TGTGCCAGCAGTGACACCTACGAGCAGTACTTC
-	TRBV11-3	TRBD2	TRBJ2-3	CASSPRGATDTQYF	TGTGCCAGCAGCCCGCGGGGGGCTACAGATACGCAGTATTTT
-	TRBV30	TRBD1	TRBJ1-2	CAWRPPDRRVYGYTF	TGTGCCTGGAGGCCTCCGGACAGGCGGGTCTATGGCTACACCTTC
few	TRBV4-3	TRBD1	TRBJ1-2	CASSQVQGAGGYTF	TGCGCCAGCAGCCAAGTCCAGGGGGCAGGAGGCTACACCTTC
-	TRBV7-9	-	TRBJ2-7	CASSSGMGGITYEQYF	TGTGCCAGCAGCTCAGGGATGGGGGGAATAACCTACGAGCAGTACTTC
-	TRBV7-2	TRBD2	TRBJ2-3	CASSLGYREVTDTQYF	TGTGCCAGCAGCTTGGGATATCGGGAGGTCACAGATACGCAGTATTTT
few	TRBV11-2	TRBD2	TRBJ2-3	CASMGLKDTQYF	TGTGCCAGCATGGGACTAAAAGATACGCAGTATTTT
few	TRBV7-2	TRBD1	TRBJ1-1	CASSRDDRVNTEAFF	TGTGCCAGCAGCCGAGACGACAGGGTGAACACTGAAGCTTTCTTT
-	TRBV5-1	TRBD2	TRBJ2-7	CASSLLAGAPYEQYF	TGCGCCAGCAGCTTACTAGCGGGAGCTCCCTACGAGCAGTACTTC
-	TRBV6-1	TRBD1	TRBJ1-5	CATTRQGGDSQPQHF	TGTGCTACGACTCGACAGGGGGGGGATAGTCAGCCCCAGCATTTT
-	TRBV6-6	TRBD2	TRBJ2-1	CASSATGLAWNNEQFF	TGTGCCAGCAGCGCGACGGGACTAGCTTGGAACAATGAGCAGTTCTTC
-	TRBV9	TRBD2	TRBJ2-3	CASSSGLAGIGGQTDTQYF	TGTGCCAGCAGCTCGGGACTAGCGGGGATTGGTGGGCAGACAGATACGCAGTATTTT
-	TRBV28	-	TRBJ1-1	CASSSGGSQGTFF	TGTGCCAGCAGTTCTGGGGGCTCTCAGGGGACTTTCTTT
-	TRBV6-5	-	TRBJ1-2	CASKTGTYGYTF	TGTGCCAGCAAGACAGGCACCTATGGCTACACCTTC
-	TRBV7-2	-	TRBJ1-3	CASGTQGNTIYF	TGTGCCAGCGGGACTCAGGGAAACACCATATATTTT
-	TRBV18	-	TRBJ2-1	CASSLTSLAPNGRIEQFF	TGTGCCAGCTCACTTACATCCCTAGCCCCAAATGGGAGGATTGAGCAGTTCTTC
once	TRBV4-2	TRBD2	TRBJ2-2	CASSQGQGPGLFTGELFF	TGTGCCAGCAGCCAAGGTCAGGGACCGGGACTATTCACCGGGGAGCTGTTTTTT
-	TRBV18	-	TRBJ1-1	CASSHKGLGGVMNTEAFF	TGTGCCAGCTCGCACAAGGGACTGGGGGGGGTAATGAACACTGAAGCTTTCTTT
-	TRBV5-6	TRBD2	TRBJ2-5	CASSPGLAGEETQYF	TGTGCCAGCAGCCCCGGACTAGCGGGAGAAGAGACCCAGTACTTC
-	TRBV30	-	TRBJ1-5	CAWSGGRDNQPQHF	TGTGCCTGGAGTGGAGGCAGGGACAATCAGCCCCAGCATTTT
-	TRBV4-2	-	TRBJ1-4	CASSPISGTDREKLFF	TGTGCCAGCAGCCCTATTAGCGGGACGGATCGCGAAAAACTGTTTTTT
-	TRBV27	-	TRBJ1-2	CASSPGAGTYGYTF	TGTGCCAGCAGCCCAGGTGCGGGTACATATGGCTACACCTTC
-	TRBV19	-	TRBJ2-4	CASTPGGRGVSLAKNIQYF	TGTGCCAGTACCCCTGGAGGCAGGGGTGTTAGCCTAGCCAAAAACATTCAGTACTTC
-	TRBV19	TRBD1	TRBJ2-7	CASSVDRGREQYF	TGTGCCAGTAGCGTAGACAGGGGACGCGAGCAGTACTTC
-	TRBV9	-	TRBJ1-1	CASSVGLGGVTEAFF	TGTGCCAGCAGCGTAGGGTTGGGCGGGGTGACTGAAGCTTTCTTT
-	TRBV18	-	TRBJ1-6	CASRTEGNSPLHF	TGTGCCAGCCGGACAGAAGGGAATTCACCCCTCCACTTT
-	TRBV6-1	TRBD1	TRBJ1-2	CASDPTNRGSRGYTF	TGTGCCAGCGATCCGACTAACAGGGGATCTCGAGGCTACACCTTC
-	TRBV5-4	-	TRBJ1-2	CASSLGAGALYGYTF	TGTGCCAGCAGCTTGGGGGCAGGGGCCTTGTATGGCTACACCTTC
-	TRBV7-9	-	TRBJ2-4	CASSLEKAEKNIQYF	TGTGCCAGCAGCTTAGAGAAGGCGGAAAAAAACATTCAGTACTTC
once	TRBV25-1	TRBD1	TRBJ2-7	CASSESGQATSYEQYF	TGTGCCAGCAGTGAATCCGGACAGGCGACCTCCTACGAGCAGTACTTC